A selection of T cell receptor beta chains follows, all from one sample in a study of T-cell reconstitution after alpha-beta-depleted transplantation in children. TCRdb ran MiXCR on the PCR reads and lists one entry per CDR3 protein. The sample lists 250,000 to 400,000 distinct CDR3 sequences; 23% were seen once. Sequenced material: PBMCs, mostly from graft donor cells, taken 180 days after TCRalphabeta/CD19-depleted stem cell transplant. These receptors were obtained from a male patient aged 10 to 17 who had a stem cell transplant for acute lymphoblastic leukemia, so the T cells may come from the graft donor. CDR3s include the opening cysteine and the closing phenylalanine or tryptophan.

length	V	J	CDR3
17	TRBV7-2	TRBJ2-1	CASSPYSLGTGGGEQFF
12	TRBV28	TRBJ2-7	CASSLVKYEQYF
18	TRBV9	TRBJ2-1	CASSPKGVAGGGYNEQFF
13	TRBV7-9	TRBJ2-7	CAISTGQAYEQYF
11	TRBV29-1	TRBJ1-1	CSVVRDTEAFF
13	TRBV5-1	TRBJ1-6	CASSFKAGSPLHF
19	TRBV12-3/TRBV12-4	TRBJ2-1	CASSLRVPLRTPLRNEQFF
13	TRBV12-3/TRBV12-4	TRBJ2-5	CASRAVGRETQYF
15	TRBV3-1	TRBJ1-2	CASSNLGQGNYGYTF
15	TRBV3-1	TRBJ2-7	CASSPRHSSSYEQYF
14	TRBV5-1	TRBJ2-2	CASSLRPVTGELFF
13	TRBV10-1	TRBJ1-1	CASRDRYNTEAFF
13	TRBV5-1	TRBJ2-7	CASSLEHSYEQYF
15	TRBV28	TRBJ2-5	CASSPTGQGGETQYF
18	TRBV11-1	TRBJ2-7	CASSLPAPLAGGRTRQYF
16	TRBV6-1	TRBJ2-1	CASSARTSVWYNEQFF
16	TRBV7-3	TRBJ2-1	CASSDATSGLFNEQFF
16	TRBV5-1	TRBJ2-7	CASSLAPSVSSYEQYF
14	TRBV4-1	TRBJ2-7	CASSQARTGYEQYF
15	TRBV5-1	TRBJ2-7	CASSLKTLLTDEQYF